A single sample is the source of the 27 T cell receptor beta chains below, sequenced in a study of PD-1 blockade in mismatch repair-deficient tumors. Their recognized antigens are unknown. Time point indicated: roughly 11-day in vitro stimulation with candidate neoantigen peptide 6. The repertoire was sequenced with immunoSEQ multiplex PCR; TCRdb's copy has only in-frame clones and lacks some. The data contain about 15,000 clones, about 85% of them singletons. Material: cells cultured in vitro, obtained from a patient treated with pembrolizumab. The receptors were sampled from an adult with mismatch repair-deficient cancer.

The gene calls are TRBV6-4 and TRBJ2-2; 7 bases agree with TRBD1. Germline V gene lookup returns CDR1 MRHNA and CDR2 SNTAGT. CDR3 length equals 13 residues. Unmatched junction bases numbered 3, after V lost 8 bases and J lost 3 bases. The CDR3: CASRDRYTGELFF. The CDR3 coding sequence is TGTGCCAGCCGGGACAGATACACCGGGGAGCTGTTTTTT.

This chain links TRBV14 with TRBJ2-1; D may be TRBD2 (6 bases). From germline, CDR1 is SGHDN and CDR2 FVKESK. The CDR3 extends over 15 amino acids. Trimming pared 4 bases from V and 2 bases from J, leaving 12 bases between. This chain's CDR3 is CASSRAGYTYNEQFF. DNA of the CDR3: TGTGCCAGCAGCCGGGCGGGATACACCTACAATGAGCAGTTCTTC.

This clone came up a few times. The chain uses TRBV7-6 and TRBJ2-1; TRBD2 matches at 11 bases. This CDR3 region has 15 residues. From germline, CDR1 is SGHVS and CDR2 FNYEAQ. V gave up 8 bases and J gave up 2 bases; unmatched junction bases: 5. In nucleotides, the CDR3 is TGTGCCAGCGCCTTAGCGGGAGGGCCCTACAATGAGCAGTTCTTC. Translated: CASALAGGPYNEQFF.

The CDR3 reads CASSVATGTNGYTF. The CDR3 region has the DNA TGTGCCAGCAGCGTAGCTACAGGTACTAACGGCTACACCTTC. The chain employs TRBV9 and TRBJ1-2; TRBD1 might be the D (5 bases). The germline gives CDR1 SGDLS, CDR2 YYNGEE. Trimming cost V 0 bases and J 8 bases, with 14 bases left between them. There are 14 residues in the CDR3.

This clone was seen only a few times. The gene calls are TRBV30 and TRBJ1-5; D remains unclear. V dropped 3 bases and J dropped 0 bases, with 6 bases sitting between them. The CDR3 totals 13 residues. Germline CDR1 GTSNPN, CDR2 SVGIG (reference sequence). CDR3 nucleotide sequence: TGTGCCTGGAGGGTTAATAGCAATCAGCCCCAGCATTTT. As protein: CAWRVNSNQPQHF.

This chain links TRBV6-5 with TRBJ1-2; D gene ambiguous. Germline values: CDR1 MNHEY, CDR2 SVGAGI. The V end lost 3 bases, the J end lost 3 bases, and 8 bases lay between the germline ends. CDR3 size: 13 residues. CDR3 residues: CASSYRGYYGYTF. CDR3 DNA sequence: TGTGCCAGCAGTTATCGAGGGTACTATGGCTACACCTTC.

The chain employs TRBV5-6 and TRBJ1-3; tentatively, D is TRBD1 (5 bases). Trimming removed 1 base from V and 0 bases from J, with 11 bases in between. Germline V lookup: CDR1 SGHDT, CDR2 YYEEEE. The CDR3 contains 16 residues. CDR3 loop: CASSLKGHLSGNTIYF. The CDR3 DNA follows: TGTGCCAGCAGCTTGAAAGGACACCTCTCTGGAAACACCATATATTTT.

The CDR3 protein is CASSDNKYWGDEKLFF. The CDR3 nucleotides are TGTGCCAGCAGCGACAACAAGTATTGGGGTGATGAAAAACTGTTTTTT. This chain uses TRBV7-2 with TRBJ1-4, with unresolved D. The V end was cut by 5 bases, the J end by 6 bases, with 19 bases between. Per germline, CDR1 SGHTA and CDR2 FQGNSA. The CDR3 has 16 amino acids.

This rearrangement joins TRBV6-5 to TRBJ1-5; D uncertain. The CDR3 extends over 16 amino acids. The V end lost 0 bases, the J end lost 0 bases, and 9 bases lay between the germline ends. The germline V gene has CDR1 MNHEY and CDR2 SVGAGI. The CDR3 coding sequence is TGTGCCAGCAGTTACTCGAGTAGTACTAGCAATCAGCCCCAGCATTTT. This translates into CASSYSSSTSNQPQHF.

This chain uses TRBV4-2 with TRBJ2-1; 12 bases align to TRBD2. Germline CDR1 reads LGHNA; CDR2 reads YNFKEQ. The CDR3 extends over 15 amino acids. Trimming took 4 bases from V and 2 from J; bases not matched to a gene: 0. CDR3 region: CASSRTSGTYNEQFF. The CDR3 DNA follows: TGTGCCAGCAGCCGGACTAGCGGGACCTACAATGAGCAGTTCTTC.

This clone was counted once. The chain carries TRBV28 and TRBJ2-7, with D possibly matching TRBD2 (8 bases). V was cut by 10 bases and J by 5 bases, with 24 bases left in between. This CDR3 region has 15 residues. The germline gives CDR1 MDHEN, CDR2 SYDVKM. As DNA, the CDR3 is TGTGCCATCGCAAACAGGGGCGGGAGGAGGGACGAGCAGTACTTC. Protein product: CAIANRGGRRDEQYF.

The chain links TRBV27 to TRBJ2-2, with D perhaps matching TRBD2 (5 bases). This CDR3 has 16 residues. The germline V gene has CDR1 MNHEY and CDR2 SMNVEV (reference sequence). The V end was cut by 1 base, the J end by 4 bases, with 13 bases between. The chain's CDR3 is CASSLYMGEGTGELFF. Written as DNA, the CDR3 is TGTGCCAGCAGTTTATATATGGGCGAGGGCACCGGGGAGCTGTTTTTT.

This clone occurred once. V usage is TRBV7-2 and J usage is TRBJ2-7; D gene uncertain. Trimming removed 1 base at V and 4 bases at J, with 8 bases between. Germline V gene sequence: CDR1 SGHTA, CDR2 FQGNSA. The CDR3 is 13 amino acids. CDR3: CASSLVLPYEQYF. The CDR3 DNA reads as TGTGCCAGCAGCTTAGTCCTCCCGTACGAGCAGTACTTC.

This rearrangement joins TRBV7-2 to TRBJ2-1; D may be TRBD1 (6 bases). The V gene's germline CDR1 is SGHTA and CDR2 FQGNSA. V was clipped by 2 bases and J by 7 bases, with 18 bases between them. CDR3 length: 16 amino acids. CDR3 sequence reads: CASSLWGRGQANEQFF. In nucleotides, the CDR3 is TGTGCCAGCAGCTTATGGGGGCGAGGACAAGCTAATGAGCAGTTCTTC.

The CDR3 DNA is TGTGCCAGCAGAATATTAGGACTAGCGGGAGCCGGGGAGCTGTTTTTT. It yields the protein CASRILGLAGAGELFF. The rearrangement joins TRBV27 to TRBJ2-2, with 13 bases lining up with TRBD2. Germline CDR1 and CDR2: MNHEY and SMNVEV (reference sequence). The CDR3 loop spans 16 amino acids. J gave up 6 bases and V 6 bases, and 7 bases lay outside the gene matches.

The chain uses TRBV18 and TRBJ2-2, with D unresolved. This CDR3 comprises 13 residues. Germline CDR1 is KGHSH and CDR2 is LQKENI. Trimming cost V 0 bases and J 7 bases, with 6 bases left between them. CDR3 DNA sequence: TGTGCCAGCTCACCACCGACGGACGGGGAGCTGTTTTTT. Translating it yields CASSPPTDGELFF.

The rearrangement joins TRBV5-5 to TRBJ1-1, with 9 positions matching TRBD1. This CDR3 is built from 15 residues. In germline, CDR1 is SGHKS, CDR2 YYEKEE (reference sequence). J was trimmed by 4 bases and V by 4 bases; bases with no gene match: 8. CDR3 nucleotide sequence: TGTGCCAGCAGCCGTCCCGGGACAGGGACCACTGAAGCTTTCTTT. This sequence encodes CASSRPGTGTTEAFF.

This clone was counted once. The junction does not match germline at one end; this may be a read error. The chain joins TRBV5-3 to TRBJ2-4, with 7 bases identical to TRBD1. TRBV5-3 is an ORF for which the function is uncertain. CDR3 size: 15 residues. The CDR3 protein is CASSSDFDRAHIQYF. The CDR3, as DNA: TGTGCCAGCAGCTCAGACTTCGACAGGGCCCACATTCAGTACTTC.

This rearrangement joins TRBV6-1 to TRBJ1-3, with D perhaps matching TRBD1 (6 bases). Germline CDR1 is MNHNS and CDR2 is SASEGT. The CDR3 covers 12 residues. The V gene lost 9 bases and the J gene lost 6 bases, with 12 bases spanning the gap. Written as DNA, the CDR3 is TGTGCCAGTCAGACAGGCGCAAACACCATATATTTT. Translation gives CASQTGANTIYF.

This clone was found once. The chain carries TRBV30 and TRBJ1-1; D is unclear. The CDR3 is 13 residues long. CDR1 and CDR2 (germline): GTSNPN, SVGIG (reference sequence). V lost 6 bases, J lost 1 base, and 12 bases lay in between. The CDR3: CACIRVSNTEAFF. The CDR3 nucleotides are TGTGCCTGTATCCGGGTCTCGAACACTGAAGCTTTCTTT.

This chain uses TRBV25-1 with TRBJ1-2, with D hard to call. The CDR3 spans 11 residues. The V gene lost 2 bases and the J gene lost 8 bases, with 6 bases spanning the gap. Germline CDR1 is MGHDK and CDR2 is SYGVNS. The CDR3 bases are TGTGCCAGCAGTGAAAGTGTCGGCTACACCTTC. Encoded protein: CASSESVGYTF.

The chain is built from TRBV4-1 and TRBJ1-5, with TRBD1 matching 7 bases. Germline V gives CDR1 MGHRA, CDR2 YSYEKL. This CDR3 is 15 amino acids long. The V segment lost 4 bases and the J segment 4 bases; nucleotides outside the gene matches: 7. Written as DNA, the CDR3 is TGCGCCAGCAGCCGAGGGCCAGGGGGTAATCAGCCCCAGCATTTT. This gives the protein CASSRGPGGNQPQHF.

V and J are TRBV10-1 and TRBJ2-2, with D perhaps TRBD2 (6 bases). Trimming left V 9 bases short and J 2 bases short, with 16 bases between. The CDR3 has 15 residues. From germline, CDR1 is WNHNN and CDR2 SYGVQD (reference sequence). CDR3 DNA: TGCGCCAGGGGAATTACTAGCCGCAACACCGGGGAGCTGTTTTTT. Translated: CARGITSRNTGELFF.

The chain has TRBV10-3 and TRBJ2-5; D may be TRBD1 or TRBD2 (6 bases each). Trimming removed 10 bases at V and 4 bases at J, with 16 bases between. CDR1 is ENHRY, CDR2 SYGVKD, per germline. This CDR3 region has 13 residues. CDR3 in amino acids: CATLDTGAETQYF. The CDR3 DNA sequence: TGTGCCACTCTGGACACGGGGGCAGAGACCCAGTACTTC.

V is TRBV7-2 and J is TRBJ2-2; D may be TRBD2 (5 bases). Germline CDR1 is SGHTA and CDR2 is FQGNSA. There are 16 residues in the CDR3. V was clipped by 4 bases and J by 5 bases, with 17 bases between them. CDR3 in amino acids: CASSSPWGVGTGELFF. The DNA of the CDR3 is TGTGCCAGCAGCTCGCCTTGGGGAGTAGGTACCGGGGAGCTGTTTTTT.

The chain is built from TRBV30 and TRBJ1-3; D gene unclear. This CDR3 contains 10 residues. Germline V CDR1 and CDR2: GTSNPN, SVGIG (reference sequence). The V and J ends lost 3 bases and 15 bases respectively, with 12 bases between them. CDR3 in DNA: TGTGCCTGGAGAGGAACCGTAGAATATTTT. Its protein is CAWRGTVEYF.

This chain links TRBV6-1 with TRBJ2-2; tentatively, D is TRBD1 or TRBD2 (5 bases each). Germline-derived CDR1 and CDR2 are MNHNS and SASEGT. Trimming removed 6 bases at V and 6 bases at J, with 17 bases between. The CDR3 runs 15 residues. Here the CDR3 DNA reads TGTGCCAGCAGCGAGCCGGGACCCCTACCCGGGGAGCTGTTTTTT. Translated, it gives CASSEPGPLPGELFF.